This T cell receptor (beta chain) came from a study of CXCR3-negative and CXCR3-positive naive CD8 T cells. Notes on the study in general: The level of CXCR3 expression partially decreased after cryopreservation; the majority of assays used fresh PBMCs. Diversity proved comparably high across both naive subsets and much lower in memory CD8+ cells. Across naive subsets, surface CD5 expression was comparable, and TCR strength was inferred from properties of the TRB CDR3.

With respect to this clonotype: Its antigen is not known.

UMI-labeled 5' RACE TRB cDNA libraries were prepared from the cells. TCRdb re-called the 5' RACE reads and gives one entry per CDR3 protein, without DNA. The sample data list about 130,000 distinct CDR3 sequences. This TCR came from a human donor in good health. Some clones in this sample may be carry-over from other donors' samples. The sequencing sample was made of naive CXCR3- CD8+ T cells from blood. The subset is: CD45RO-CCR7+CD27+CD95- naive CD8+ T cells lacking CXCR3 (TNR3-).

The CDR3: CSAILRGRNTEAFF. The chain recombines TRBV20-1 with TRBJ1-1; TCRdb's D call, TRBD1, is unchecked because there is no DNA. Germline CDR1 is DFQATT and CDR2 is SNEGSKA (reference sequence). This CDR3 has 14 residues.